This TCR beta chain was recorded in a study of technical replicates of blood from a few donors. TCRdb's copy holds only in-frame clones and misses some; the assay was immunoSEQ multiplex PCR. Of more than 90,000 clones listed, approximately 95% were seen once; the top ten hold 0.36%. The specimen sequenced was T cells isolated from PBMCs. This TCR was sampled from a human donor in good health.

The CDR3 DNA reads TGTGCCAGCAGCCGTGGGACAGACTATGGCTACACCTTC. Translating it yields CASSRGTDYGYTF. The chain has TRBV9 and TRBJ1-2, with 7 bases lining up with TRBD1. The CDR3 length is 13 residues. After removal of 4 bases from V and 3 bases from J, the junction contained 3 bases not matched to a gene. Per the germline V gene, CDR1 is SGDLS and CDR2 is YYNGEE.